The rows below give T cell receptor beta chains drawn from one sample of a study of neoadjuvant anti-PD-1 for oral cavity cancer. Libraries were prepared by immunoSEQ multiplex PCR; TCRdb keeps only in-frame clonotypes and omits some of them. The data contain around 81,000 clones, 70% to 85% of them singletons. The sample consisted of PBMCs, taken before nivolumab (anti-PD-1) treatment. These receptors all come from a person between 40 and 85 years old with oral cavity squamous cell carcinoma. The CDR3 runs from the conserved cysteine through the conserved F or W. A D gene is named only where the DNA matches it firmly. For some rows the clone size is stated as once, few or many, or as a class when expanded; others skip it.

abundance: few; j_gene: TRBJ1-2; v_gene: TRBV30; d_gene: TRBD1; CDR3nt: TGTGCCTGGAGTGTATGGGCCCAGGGGGCAGATGGCTACACCTTC; CDR3aa: CAWSVWAQGADGYTF
abundance: .; j_gene: TRBJ2-7; v_gene: TRBV6-5; d_gene: .; CDR3nt: TGTGCCAGCAGAGGGGGGGGGAGGACCTACGAGCAGTACTTC; CDR3aa: CASRGGGRTYEQYF
abundance: .; j_gene: TRBJ1-1; v_gene: TRBV10-3; d_gene: .; CDR3nt: TGTGCCATCAGTGGGAACACTGAAGCTTTCTTT; CDR3aa: CAISGNTEAFF
abundance: .; j_gene: TRBJ2-7; v_gene: TRBV6-1; d_gene: TRBD1; CDR3nt: TGTGCCAGCAAGCCAGGACAGGGCTCCTACGAGCAGTACTTC; CDR3aa: CASKPGQGSYEQYF
abundance: .; j_gene: TRBJ1-1; v_gene: TRBV6-5; d_gene: TRBD1; CDR3nt: TGTGCCAGCAGTCGACCCGACAGGGGGAAAGCTTTCTTT; CDR3aa: CASSRPDRGKAFF
abundance: once; j_gene: TRBJ2-7; v_gene: TRBV6-1; d_gene: .; CDR3nt: TGTGCCAGCTCGAGAGCCTACGAGCAGTACTTC; CDR3aa: CASSRAYEQYF
abundance: .; j_gene: TRBJ2-7; v_gene: TRBV6-1; d_gene: .; CDR3nt: TGTGCCAGCAGAGCTTCCGGGAGTGGAACCTACGAGCAGTACTTC; CDR3aa: CASRASGSGTYEQYF
abundance: .; j_gene: TRBJ2-1; v_gene: TRBV7-8; d_gene: TRBD2; CDR3nt: TGTGCCAGCAGCCCCAAGACTAGCGGGACATACAATGAGCAGTTCTTC; CDR3aa: CASSPKTSGTYNEQFF
abundance: .; j_gene: TRBJ1-1; v_gene: TRBV7-9; d_gene: .; CDR3nt: TGTGCCAGCAGCCGCTACGACAGCCCGAACACTGAAGCTTTCTTT; CDR3aa: CASSRYDSPNTEAFF
abundance: .; j_gene: TRBJ1-2; v_gene: TRBV19; d_gene: TRBD1; CDR3nt: TGTGCCAGTAGCAGGAGGACAGGGGACTATGGCTACACCTTC; CDR3aa: CASSRRTGDYGYTF
abundance: .; j_gene: TRBJ2-1; v_gene: TRBV6-1; d_gene: TRBD1; CDR3nt: TGTGCCATCCGGGACAGTCGATACAATGAGCAGTTCTTC; CDR3aa: CAIRDSRYNEQFF
abundance: .; j_gene: TRBJ1-5; v_gene: TRBV6-6; d_gene: .; CDR3nt: TGTGCCAGCAGTTACACAGGGCGGGACAATCAGCCCCAGCATTTT; CDR3aa: CASSYTGRDNQPQHF
abundance: .; j_gene: TRBJ2-3; v_gene: TRBV30; d_gene: .; CDR3nt: TGTGCCTGGAGTGTACGGGGAGATACGCAGTATTTT; CDR3aa: CAWSVRGDTQYF
abundance: .; j_gene: TRBJ1-5; v_gene: TRBV19; d_gene: TRBD1; CDR3nt: TGTGCCAGTAGCTTGGACAGGGGCAATCAGCCCCAGCATTTT; CDR3aa: CASSLDRGNQPQHF
abundance: .; j_gene: TRBJ2-7; v_gene: TRBV6-5; d_gene: TRBD2; CDR3nt: TGTGCCAGCAGCGAACTAGCGGGCGTTTACGAGCAGTACTTC; CDR3aa: CASSELAGVYEQYF
abundance: .; j_gene: TRBJ2-2; v_gene: TRBV19; d_gene: .; CDR3nt: TGTGCCAGTACCAATCCGAGGGGAAACTCGGGCACCGGGGAGCTGTTTTTT; CDR3aa: CASTNPRGNSGTGELFF
abundance: .; j_gene: TRBJ2-1; v_gene: TRBV10-3; d_gene: TRBD2; CDR3nt: TGTGCCATCAGTACCAGGACTAGCGGGAGTGGGAATGAGCAGTTCTTC; CDR3aa: CAISTRTSGSGNEQFF